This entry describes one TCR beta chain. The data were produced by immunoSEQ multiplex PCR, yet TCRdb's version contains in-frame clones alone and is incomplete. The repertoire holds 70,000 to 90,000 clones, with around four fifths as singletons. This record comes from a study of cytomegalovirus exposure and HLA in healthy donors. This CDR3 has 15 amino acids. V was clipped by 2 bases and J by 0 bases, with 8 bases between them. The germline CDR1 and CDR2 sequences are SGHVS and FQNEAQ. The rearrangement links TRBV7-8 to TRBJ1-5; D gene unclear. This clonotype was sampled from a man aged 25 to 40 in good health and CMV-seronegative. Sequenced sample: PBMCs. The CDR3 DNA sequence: TGTGCCAGCAGCTTAACGGGGAATAGCAATCAGCCCCAGCATTTT. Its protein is CASSLTGNSNQPQHF.